Sequencing of this TCR beta chain was carried out in a study of blood T cell repertoires in COVID-19. Background on the study: The analysed material was cDNA or gDNA that came from T cells, B-cell-depleted T cells, or PBMCs.

The CDR3 is made up of 13 amino acids. Between the trimmed V and J ends, which lost 3 bases and 5 bases, there was a span of 13 bases. The germline CDR1 and CDR2 sequences are SQVTM and ANQGSEA. Membership in each cohort depended on participant-reported clinical history. Exposed volunteers were people who met a COVID-19 case within 2 weeks before study entry. The repertoire was sequenced with immunoSEQ multiplex PCR; TCRdb's copy has only in-frame clones and lacks some. The sample has 200,000 to 250,000 clones, less than 90% seen once; the top ten hold roughly 4.9%. The chain recombines TRBV29-1 with TRBJ1-2; D gene unclear. This receptor was taken from a woman in her thirties who had been exposed to COVID-19. The specimen sequenced was PBMCs or T cells enriched from blood (not recorded which). CDR3 protein: CSVDGPGGYGYTF. As DNA, the CDR3 is TGCAGCGTTGATGGCCCAGGTGGTTATGGCTACACCTTC.